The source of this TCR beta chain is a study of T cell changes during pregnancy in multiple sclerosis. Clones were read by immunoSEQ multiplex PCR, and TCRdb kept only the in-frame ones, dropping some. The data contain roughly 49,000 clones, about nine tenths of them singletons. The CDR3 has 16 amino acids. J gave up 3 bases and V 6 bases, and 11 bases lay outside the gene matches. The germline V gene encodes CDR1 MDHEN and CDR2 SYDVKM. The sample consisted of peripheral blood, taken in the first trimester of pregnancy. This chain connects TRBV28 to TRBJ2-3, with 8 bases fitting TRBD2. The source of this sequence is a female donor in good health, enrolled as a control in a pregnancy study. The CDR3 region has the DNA TGTGCCAGCAGCCTAGACCAAGGACTAGCAACAGATACGCAGTATTTT. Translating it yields CASSLDQGLATDTQYF. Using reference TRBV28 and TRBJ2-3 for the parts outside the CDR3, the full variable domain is DVKVTQSSRYLVKRTGEKVFLECVQDMDHENMFWYRQDPGLGLRLIYFSYDVKMKEKGDIPEGYSVSREKKERFSLILESASTNQTSMYLCASSLDQGLATDTQYFGPGTRLTVL.